These 8 T cell receptor beta chains originate from one sample sequenced in a study of tumor and adjacent non-tumor tissue in lung cancer. Three rounds of nested PCR, following a modified ARM-PCR protocol, produced the TCRbeta library. TCRdb called the multiplex PCR reads again in MiXCR, with one record for every CDR3 protein. The data contain tens of thousands of distinct CDR3 sequences, 80% to 90% of them seen just once; the ten biggest clones take up 45% to 55%. No cell sorting was done before RNA was extracted from the tissue. Distant lung tissue was collected more than 3 cm away from the tumor edge. The sequencing sample was made of distant non-tumor lung tissue. Receptors originate from a man aged 60 to 69 with non-small cell lung cancer.

A note on this clonotype: Just one base apart from a much larger clone, this may be a read error. V is TRBV4-1 and J is TRBJ2-7; no firm D call. In germline, CDR1 is MGHRA, CDR2 YSYEKL. The CDR3 is 15 residues long. The V gene lost 1 base and the J gene lost 0 bases, with 10 bases spanning the gap. CDR3 loop: CASSQGTLNSYEQYF. The CDR3 DNA follows: TGCGCCAGCAGCCAAGGGACGTTGAACTCCTACGAGCAGTACTTC.

V is TRBV10-3 and J is TRBJ2-3; D unclear. Germline values: CDR1 ENHRY, CDR2 SYGVKD. The CDR3 contains 12 residues. V was pared by 8 bases and J by 3 bases, with 9 bases between. DNA for the CDR3: TGTGCCATCGCACGACTGACAGATACGCAGTATTTT. Protein sequence: CAIARLTDTQYF.

The chain has TRBV7-6 and TRBJ2-7; 8 bases align to TRBD2. CDR1 is SGHVS, CDR2 FNYEAQ, per germline. There are 17 residues in the CDR3. V was pared by 4 bases and J by 3 bases, with 14 bases of the junction left unmatched. The CDR3, as DNA: TGTGCCAGCAGCTCCCTCCGGGGGACTAGTAGCTGCTACGAGCAGTACTTC. Translation: CASSSLRGTSSCYEQYF. Variable domain in full (rest from reference TRBV7-6 and TRBJ2-7): GAGVSQSPRYKVTKRGQDVALRCDPISGHVSLYWYRQALGQGPEFLTYFNYEAQQDKSGLPNDRFSAERPEGSISTLTIQRTEQRDSAMYRCASSSLRGTSSCYEQYFGPGTRLTVT.

On this clonotype: The final CDR3 position lacks the conserved phenylalanine or tryptophan, pointing to a likely read error. The J gene is TRBJ2-5, the V gene TRBV11-2, with D possibly matching TRBD1 (5 bases). The CDR3 is 13 amino acids. Germline lookup yields CDR1 SGHAT and CDR2 FQNNGV. The CDR3 sequence: CTSSSIGEEIQYS. The CDR3 DNA reads TGTACCAGCAGCTCTATAGGGGAAGAGATCCAGTACTCC.

Only a few counts were recorded for this clonotype. With a much larger clone just one base away, this may be a read error. The rearrangement uses TRBV4-2 and TRBJ2-1; possible D gene TRBD2, 6 bases. Germline V gene data show CDR1 as LGHNA and CDR2 as YNFKEQ. V dropped 3 bases and J dropped 6 bases, with 21 bases sitting between them. The CDR3 has 17 residues. Here the CDR3 DNA reads TGTGCCAGCAGCCATGGGTCGGGCGGGGCCTCCCGCAATGAGCAGTTCTTC. Translating it yields CASSHGSGGASRNEQFF.

Comment on this clonotype: At one end, the junction sequence differs from germline, possibly due to a read error. The rearrangement uses TRBV20-1 and TRBJ2-3; 8 bases map to TRBD2. The CDR3 consists of 16 residues. Germline V gene data show CDR1 as DFQATT and CDR2 as SNEGSKA (reference sequence). CDR3 amino acids: CSARLAGSAFSDTHYF. As DNA, the CDR3 is TGCAGTGCTAGACTAGCGGGCTCTGCGTTCTCAGATACGCACTATTTT.

As regards this clonotype: Relative to the germline gene, one junction end is altered; a read error may explain this. The rearrangement links TRBV6-1 to TRBJ2-3; 8 bases are a match to TRBD2. Germline V gene data show CDR1 as MNHNS and CDR2 as SASEGT. The CDR3 runs 15 residues. The DNA of the CDR3 is TGTGCCAGCATTGAACAAGCGGGGGGCACAGATACGCAGTATTTT. It specifies CASIEQAGGTDTQYF.

This clonotype has a count of ten or more. The rearrangement links TRBV6-6 to TRBJ2-5, with TRBD1 matching over 11 bases. V lost 6 bases, J lost 7 bases, and 7 bases stayed unmatched. The CDR3 extends over 14 amino acids. CDR1 and CDR2 (germline): MNHNY, SVGAGI (reference sequence). In nucleotides, the CDR3 is TGTGCCAGCAGCCTGGGACAGGGGGTAGGGACCCAGTACTTC. Protein product: CASSLGQGVGTQYF.